This T cell receptor beta chain was identified during a study of shared clonotypes between healthy human individuals. About the research overall: Aged between 18 and 49, the donors were two women and a few men. Each donor contributed plates that comprised three CD4 naive, three CD4 memory, two CD8 naive and one CD8 memory.

Genomic DNA per cell subset filled all wells of several immunoSEQ plates. Sorted-subset replicate PCRs used 200 to 250 ng DNA, about 30,000 T cell genomes. The repertoire was sequenced with immunoSEQ multiplex PCR; TCRdb's copy has only in-frame clones and lacks some. The sample includes more than 200,000 clones, 65% seen only once; the top ten take over 8.5%. Germline V gives CDR1 SGHVS, CDR2 FNYEAQ. V lost 5 bases and J lost 8, with 12 bases in between. The CDR3 totals 13 residues. The chain has TRBV7-6 and TRBJ1-4, with D possibly TRBD1 on 6 matching bases. The sequence derives from a man aged 25 to 45 in good health. The sequencing sample was made of memory CD4+ T cells sorted from blood. The subset is: CD45RA-negative fraction. The CDR3 loop is CASSVTGREKLFF. Here the CDR3 DNA reads TGTGCCAGCAGCGTGACAGGCCGGGAAAAACTGTTTTTT.